This is a list of T cell receptor beta chains from one sample in a study of T cell responses to AZD1222 COVID-19 vaccine. Here immunoSEQ multiplex PCR was the method, and the copy in TCRdb shows in-frame clones only, minus some. The data contain about 150,000 clones, 90% of them singletons. The sequences come from peripheral blood, collected 28 days after the second AZD1222 dose. The receptor set was obtained from an adult who received the AZD1222 COVID-19 vaccine. Each CDR3 is given with its conserved first and last residue. The order of the fields is V gene, CDR3 protein.

v_call: TRBV27
cdr3_aa: CASSSGLAGIETQYF

v_call: TRBV4-1
cdr3_aa: CASSHTTKGGDEKLFF

v_call: TRBV5-1
cdr3_aa: CASTQNDEQFF

v_call: TRBV30
cdr3_aa: CAWMVTYNEQFF

v_call: TRBV2
cdr3_aa: CASKSTARTRPQHF

v_call: TRBV24-1
cdr3_aa: CATSDPGRTDTQYF

v_call: TRBV6-2/TRBV6-3
cdr3_aa: CASSQRTVVANQPQHF

v_call: TRBV11-3
cdr3_aa: CASSLGDRVGTQYF

v_call: TRBV4-3
cdr3_aa: CASMGQTNEKLFF

v_call: TRBV30
cdr3_aa: CAWSLLLGVKSPLHF

v_call: TRBV27
cdr3_aa: CASNKGGTWNQPQHF

v_call: TRBV7-2
cdr3_aa: CASSLVVDRELFF

v_call: TRBV28
cdr3_aa: CASSPPVQVRSSTEAFF

v_call: TRBV5-4
cdr3_aa: CASSLGQMNTGELFF

v_call: TRBV7-9
cdr3_aa: CASSLSTNEKLFF

v_call: TRBV23-1
cdr3_aa: CASNRDRTYEQYF

v_call: TRBV7-2
cdr3_aa: CASSLEGQPQHF

v_call: TRBV6-6
cdr3_aa: CASSYSSRGRNQPQHF

v_call: TRBV3-1/TRBV3-2
cdr3_aa: CASSQGVGLPPDTQYF

v_call: TRBV28
cdr3_aa: CASRPPWGEQYF

v_call: TRBV6-2/TRBV6-3
cdr3_aa: CASSSPGQGEYGYTF

v_call: TRBV2
cdr3_aa: CASSTQNTGELFF

v_call: TRBV10-1
cdr3_aa: CASSDHGTDTGNTIYF

v_call: TRBV30
cdr3_aa: CAWIGDGTNEKLFF

v_call: TRBV6-5
cdr3_aa: CASSYSGTLLYEQYF

v_call: TRBV11-2
cdr3_aa: CASSLAGRLFF

v_call: TRBV7-8
cdr3_aa: CASSPRLAGGSYSYEQYF

v_call: TRBV10-3
cdr3_aa: CAISESGGFQPQHF

v_call: TRBV14
cdr3_aa: CASSPSLNTEAFF

v_call: TRBV30
cdr3_aa: CAWTDRISYEQYF

v_call: TRBV6-2/TRBV6-3
cdr3_aa: CASSYTDRGGTEAFF

v_call: TRBV27
cdr3_aa: CASRLAGYNEQFF

v_call: TRBV6-1
cdr3_aa: CASSEVGTGGYNEQFF

v_call: TRBV3-1/TRBV3-2
cdr3_aa: CASSRIAGGIQLGRETQYF

v_call: TRBV7-9
cdr3_aa: CASSPTRGDYGYTF

v_call: TRBV11-1
cdr3_aa: CASSTWEGDNEQFF

v_call: TRBV6-1
cdr3_aa: CASSAQAGGDAYEQYF

v_call: TRBV9
cdr3_aa: CASSPKDQPQHF